Listed below are T cell receptor beta chains from one sample, sequenced in a study of regulatory T cells in long-lasting Graves disease. MiXCR, run by TCRdb on the multiplex PCR reads, gives a single entry per CDR3 protein. The sample includes approximately 440,000 distinct CDR3 sequences, 20% to 25% of them seen just once. This specimen consisted of peripheral blood mononuclear cells (PBMCs), obtained when the disease was refractory, from a patient treated with antithyroid drugs. These receptor sequences come from a female donor with Graves disease. The CDR3 runs from the conserved cysteine through the conserved F or W. Each record gives: J gene, clone size, D gene, V gene, CDR3 DNA, CDR3 protein. D genes are given only for firm matches. Only part of the rows carry a size: once, few, many, or a class if the clone is expanded.

J gene: TRBJ2-5; clone size: -; D gene: TRBD1; V gene: TRBV6-1; CDR3 DNA: TGTGCCAGCAGCCGGACAGGGTGGGAGACCCAGTACTTC; CDR3 protein: CASSRTGWETQYF
J gene: TRBJ2-5; clone size: many; D gene: TRBD2; V gene: TRBV28; CDR3 DNA: TGTGCCAGCAGTGCGGGAGGGCTCAGTAGAGAGACCCAGTACTTC; CDR3 protein: CASSAGGLSRETQYF
J gene: TRBJ2-7; clone size: few; D gene: -; V gene: TRBV29-1; CDR3 DNA: TGCAGCGGGCAAGCCTCTAGTATGGGGGAGCAGTACTTC; CDR3 protein: CSGQASSMGEQYF
J gene: TRBJ2-4; clone size: few; D gene: TRBD1; V gene: TRBV19; CDR3 DNA: TGTGCCAGTAGTACATTCAGGGGGCGCGGCAAAAACATTCAGTACTTC; CDR3 protein: CASSTFRGRGKNIQYF
J gene: TRBJ2-7; clone size: -; D gene: -; V gene: TRBV11-1; CDR3 DNA: TGTGCCAGCAGCAAAGGCACCTACGAGCAGTACTTC; CDR3 protein: CASSKGTYEQYF
J gene: TRBJ2-3; clone size: -; D gene: -; V gene: TRBV5-6; CDR3 DNA: TGTGCCAGCAGCTTGATTCTGAGCACAGATACGCAGTATTTT; CDR3 protein: CASSLILSTDTQYF
J gene: TRBJ2-6; clone size: many; D gene: TRBD1; V gene: TRBV7-8; CDR3 DNA: TGTGCCAGCAGAGACTACAGGGGCCTCATCTCTGGGGCCAACGTCCTGACTTTC; CDR3 protein: CASRDYRGLISGANVLTF
J gene: TRBJ2-7; clone size: -; D gene: TRBD2; V gene: TRBV20-1; CDR3 DNA: TGCAGGGTCGGACTAGCGGGAGACTACGAGCAGTACTTC; CDR3 protein: CRVGLAGDYEQYF
J gene: TRBJ2-1; clone size: -; D gene: -; V gene: TRBV28; CDR3 DNA: TGTGCCAGCTCAGCGTATGAGCAGTTCTTC; CDR3 protein: CASSAYEQFF
J gene: TRBJ2-2; clone size: -; D gene: -; V gene: TRBV2; CDR3 DNA: TGTGCCAGCAGTGAAAGGGGGAGCAGGGGGGAGCTGTTTTTT; CDR3 protein: CASSERGSRGELFF
J gene: TRBJ1-2; clone size: -; D gene: TRBD1; V gene: TRBV6-1; CDR3 DNA: TGTGCCAGCAGTCGGACAGGGGCGGAAAACTATGGCTACACCTTC; CDR3 protein: CASSRTGAENYGYTF
J gene: TRBJ2-5; clone size: few; D gene: TRBD2; V gene: TRBV13; CDR3 DNA: TGTGCCAGCAGCTTACTGACTTCGACTAGCGCAATCCAAGAGACCCAGTACTTC; CDR3 protein: CASSLLTSTSAIQETQYF
J gene: TRBJ1-2; clone size: -; D gene: -; V gene: TRBV25-1; CDR3 DNA: TGTGCCAGCAGTGGGAAGAGACCGGGATTTAACTATGGCTACACCTTC; CDR3 protein: CASSGKRPGFNYGYTF
J gene: TRBJ2-4; clone size: many; D gene: -; V gene: TRBV28; CDR3 DNA: TGTGCCAGCGGTGTCATGGACCTAGCCAAAAACATTCAGTACTTC; CDR3 protein: CASGVMDLAKNIQYF